The present TCR beta chain was sequenced within a study of T cells after posttransplantation cyclophosphamide. Sequencing used immunoSEQ multiplex PCR; TCRdb keeps in-frame clones, though not all of them. The sample includes about 21,000 clones, about 98% seen only once; the top ten take around 0.13%. This CDR3 spans 15 amino acids. Germline loops: CDR1 SQVTM, CDR2 ANQGSEA. V was pared by 1 base and J by 6 bases, with 16 bases between. The clonotype comes from a man aged 35-49 years in good health, CMV-negative, and a related stem cell transplant donor. The source material was naive CD8+ T cells sorted from PBMCs. The chain recombines TRBV29-1 with TRBJ2-1; maybe TRBD2 (6 bases). The CDR3 reads CSVEVGTSNSNEQFF. CDR3 nucleotides: TGCAGCGTTGAAGTAGGGACTTCCAACTCCAATGAGCAGTTCTTC.